This T cell receptor beta chain was sequenced during a study of T and B cells in COVID-19 patients. Study context: Peripheral blood came from COVID-19 patients with active infection or after recovery.

TRB rearrangements were amplified by multiplex PCR with BIOMED2 TRB-A/B primers. Via MiXCR, TCRdb re-called the multiplex PCR reads, giving one row per CDR3 protein. The sample holds about 3,600 distinct CDR3 sequences, roughly 24% seen once. CDR1 is SEHNR and CDR2 is FQNEAQ in the germline V gene (reference sequence). The V end lost 1 base, the J end lost 6 bases, and 18 bases lay between the germline ends. The CDR3 contains 16 residues. There are a few counts of this clonotype. The antigen remains unidentified. Study-wide results and limits: Clonality of TRB repertoires was high in active COVID-19; recovery brought above-healthy diversity and richness. In COVID-19 patients, T cell receptor beta variable and joining gene use was reportedly strongly skewed. Exclusive to the recovered cohort were 2,300 or so TCR clusters, 25 to 35 of them with low generation probability.

Each TRB amplification used roughly 240-550 ng of genomic DNA from blood. Material: blood. The source of this sequence is a human donor with active COVID-19. The chain has TRBV7-9 and TRBJ1-2, with a weak D call TRBD1 (5 bases). Here the CDR3 reads CASSLDISGGFDGYTF. The CDR3 coding sequence is TGTGCCAGCAGCTTAGATATTTCTGGGGGTTTCGATGGCTACACCTTC.